This T cell receptor (beta chain) was found in a study of T cells after yellow fever vaccination. This clonotype has a handful of counts. Each CDR3 protein is one row after TCRdb ran MiXCR on the 5' RACE reads. Altogether 300,000 or so distinct CDR3 sequences are present, 13% being singletons, with the ten largest covering roughly 0.5%. Germline CDR1 and CDR2: SQVTM and ANQGSEA. The CDR3 totals 11 residues. The source is a man aged 25 to 45 who received the YFV17D yellow fever vaccine. Specimen: CD4+ T cells sorted from PBMCs, collected 45 days after the yellow fever booster vaccination. The rearrangement joins TRBV29-1 to TRBJ1-1, with a possible D match to TRBD1 (6 bases). DNA of the CDR3: TGCAGTGGACAGTTGAACACTGAAGCTTTCTTT. It encodes CSGQLNTEAFF. The whole variable domain, remainder taken from reference TRBV29-1 and TRBJ1-1, is SAVISQKPSRDICQRGTSLTIQCQVDSQVTMMFWYRQQPGQSLTLIATANQGSEATYESGFVIDKFPISRPNLTFSTLTVSNMSPEDSSIYLCSGQLNTEAFFGQGTRLTVV.